Below, 5 T cell receptor beta chains from the same sample are listed, as sequenced in a study of blood T cell repertoires in COVID-19 (dated by TCRdb to about 2020). Receptor amplification or capture employed the immunoSEQ multiplex PCR assay. Sourced from immuneACCESS, this table was stored by TCRdb with only in-frame sequences that have V and J called. A share of the clones is absent; for the studies checked, an unresolved V gene accounts for under half, and the remainder has no known explanation. The sample table records about 170,000 clones; about 83% of these occur just once. The ten largest account for roughly 8% of the sample. The sequenced material came from peripheral blood. Every receptor here comes from a man in his forties or fifties who had recovered from COVID-19.

The V and J genes are TRBV5-4 and TRBJ2-7, with D uncertain. Trimming shortened V by 2 bases and J by 5 bases, and 14 bases separated the two germline ends. The CDR3 is made up of 14 amino acids. Germline V lookup: CDR1 SGHNT, CDR2 YYREEE (reference sequence). The CDR3 nucleotides read TGTGCCAGCAGCTTAAGTCCGGGTAAACACGAGCAGTACTTC. It is translated as CASSLSPGKHEQYF.

This sequence joins TRBV2 and TRBJ2-7; 7 bases fit TRBD2. Losses at the gene ends were 10 bases for V and 0 bases for J; bases not matched to a gene: 12. Germline V gives CDR1 SNHLY, CDR2 FYNNEI. The CDR3 is 15 amino acids. This CDR3 reads CATAHGGYSSYEQYF. CDR3 bases: TGTGCCACAGCACACGGGGGGTATAGCTCCTACGAGCAGTACTTC.

The chain is built from TRBV5-4 and TRBJ1-1; 8 nucleotides agree with TRBD1. Germline CDR1 and CDR2: SGHNT and YYREEE (reference sequence). V dropped 3 bases and J dropped 0; count of bases not matched to a gene: 1. The CDR3 is 14 residues long. The chain's CDR3 is CASSWDRLNTEAFF. The DNA of the CDR3 is TGTGCCAGCAGCTGGGACAGGCTGAACACTGAAGCTTTCTTT.

The chain joins TRBV7-9 to TRBJ1-2, with a weak D call TRBD1 (5 bases). The CDR3 is 13 amino acids. Looked up from germline, CDR1 is SEHNR and CDR2 is FQNEAQ (reference sequence). Trimming took 5 bases from V and 7 from J, leaving 14 bases between them. Written as DNA, the CDR3 is TGTGCCAGCAGCAGGGACTCGAGCGGTGGCTACACCTTC. It is translated as CASSRDSSGGYTF.

The V and J genes are TRBV5-8 and TRBJ2-7, with TRBD1 identical over 8 bases. CDR3 length: 15 amino acids. J was trimmed by 6 bases and V by 3 bases; bases with no gene match: 11. Germline values: CDR1 SGHTS, CDR2 YDEGEE. The CDR3 nucleotides read TGTGCCAGCAGCTCATACCGGGACAGGTATATCGAGCAGTACTTC. Its protein product is CASSSYRDRYIEQYF.